This T cell receptor (beta chain) was captured in a study of cytomegalovirus exposure and HLA in healthy donors. This CDR3 has 18 residues. This clone was seen only once. Profiled with immunoSEQ multiplex PCR; TCRdb holds only in-frame clones, not every one. The sample consists of more than 150,000 clones, about 80% of them appearing once. The study drew the donors from its roughly 130-subject validation cohort, separate from the roughly 700-subject first cohort. The sequence was obtained from a woman under 30 in good health and CMV-seropositive. The sample taken for sequencing was PBMCs. The chain recombines TRBV21-1 with TRBJ1-4; TRBD1 is the table's D call, not checked against the DNA. TRBV21-1 is termed a pseudogene. The CDR3: CASSKAQVNSATNEKLFF. The CDR3 region has the DNA TGTGCCAGCAGCAAAGCGCAGGTCAATAGTGCAACTAATGAAAAACTGTTTTTT.